Sequencing of this T cell receptor (beta chain) was carried out in a study of cytomegalovirus exposure and HLA in healthy donors. Germline-derived CDR1 and CDR2 are SGHAT and FQNNGV. V lost 5 bases, J lost 6 bases, and 9 bases stayed unmatched. There are 15 residues in the CDR3. This PCR relied on a set of 60 Vbeta primers and 13 Jbeta primers. In the original processing: Later work found 74 million or so unique TCR beta chains, with some 11 million shared. Sequencing used immunoSEQ multiplex PCR; TCRdb keeps in-frame clones, though not all of them. The V and J calls and clone size were taken over from that table, and D and trimming were inferred from the DNA. Of fewer than 250,000 clones listed, approximately 79% are singletons. About this clone itself: Its matching antigen is unknown.

Regarding the study as a whole: In vitro checks showed that a few CMV-associated chains really do target CMV antigens. Follow-up analysis seemed to connect common viral pathogens with several of the most significant clusters identified. A later analysis reportedly found that, within productive TCRs, an Asian-associated ancestry cluster had fewer N-insertions than the mean observed across the roughly 700 donors.

This chain joins TRBV11-2 and TRBJ2-3, with TRBD1 matching over 9 bases. Sequenced material: PBMCs. The TCR was taken from a woman under 30 in good health and CMV-seronegative. Here the CDR3 reads CASSRTGGAGDTQYF. In DNA, the CDR3 is TGTGCCAGCAGCCGTACAGGGGGCGCAGGGGATACGCAGTATTTT.